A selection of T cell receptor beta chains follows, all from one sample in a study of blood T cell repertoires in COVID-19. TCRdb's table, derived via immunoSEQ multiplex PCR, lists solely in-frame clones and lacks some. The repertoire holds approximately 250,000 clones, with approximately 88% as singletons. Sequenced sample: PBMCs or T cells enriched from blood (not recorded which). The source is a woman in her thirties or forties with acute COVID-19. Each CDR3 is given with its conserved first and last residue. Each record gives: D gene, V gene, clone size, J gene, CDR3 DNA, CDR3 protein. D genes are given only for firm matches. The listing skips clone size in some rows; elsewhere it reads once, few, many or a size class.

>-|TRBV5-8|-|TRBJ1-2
TGTGCCAGCAGCTTGGCCCCCGGGAACTATGGCTACACCTTC
CASSLAPGNYGYTF
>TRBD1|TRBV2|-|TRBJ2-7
TGTGCCAGCAGAGAGACAGGGTCCTACGAGCAGTACTTC
CASRETGSYEQYF
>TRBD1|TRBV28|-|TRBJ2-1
TGTGCCAGCAGTCAAACAGGGGCGCTGGCTGAGCAGTTCTTC
CASSQTGALAEQFF
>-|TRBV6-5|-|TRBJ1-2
TGTGCCAGCAGTCCTGGGGGCGTCAACTATGGCTACACCTTC
CASSPGGVNYGYTF
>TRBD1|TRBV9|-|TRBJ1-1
TGTGCCAGCAGCGCCATCCAGGGGGTGAACACTGAAGCTTTCTTT
CASSAIQGVNTEAFF
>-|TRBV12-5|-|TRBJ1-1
TGTGCTAGTGGTTTGTTAGCGGCCCTGAACACTGAAGCTTTCTTT
CASGLLAALNTEAFF
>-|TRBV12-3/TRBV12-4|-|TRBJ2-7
TGTGCCAGCAGTCAACAGGCGTACGAGCAGTACTTC
CASSQQAYEQYF
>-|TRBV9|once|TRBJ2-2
TGTGCCAGCAGCACCTTACTTACGACCGGGGAGCTGTTTTTT
CASSTLLTTGELFF
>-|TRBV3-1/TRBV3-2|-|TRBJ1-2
TGTGCCAGCAGCCTCCTTGCGGGGGGCTCGGGCTACACCTTC
CASSLLAGGSGYTF
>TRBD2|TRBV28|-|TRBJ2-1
TGTGCCAGCACCGGAGCGGGAGTCAATGAGCAGTTCTTC
CASTGAGVNEQFF
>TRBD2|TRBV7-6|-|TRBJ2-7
TGTGCCAGCAGCTCAACCTCTAGCGGGAGATTCCCCTACGAGCAGTACTTC
CASSSTSSGRFPYEQYF